This entry lists 15 T cell receptor beta chains sequenced from one sample in a study of cytomegalovirus exposure and HLA in healthy donors. Researchers ran the PCR with 60 Vbeta and 13 Jbeta primers. Sequencing used immunoSEQ multiplex PCR; TCRdb keeps in-frame clones, though not all of them. The sample consists of approximately 37,000 clones, less than 85% of them appearing once. Sequencing used PBMCs. The source is a woman aged 18-35 years in good health and CMV-seropositive.

This chain uses TRBV6-6 with TRBJ2-1; possible D gene TRBD2, 5 bases. The length of the CDR3 is 14 residues. V gave up 11 bases and J gave up 0 bases, with 14 bases separating them. Looked up from germline, CDR1 is MNHNY and CDR2 is SVGAGI (reference sequence). The CDR3 nucleotides are TGTGCCGAATCTGACCGGGACTCCTACAATGAGCAGTTCTTC. It codes for CAESDRDSYNEQFF.

The chain has TRBV7-9 and TRBJ2-7; unclear D gene. The germline CDR1 and CDR2 sequences are SEHNR and FQNEAQ (reference sequence). The CDR3 sequence is 13 residues long. V shed 5 bases and J shed 2 bases, with 10 bases lying between them. The CDR3, as DNA: TGTGCCAGCAGCGGAGTCGGAACCTACGAGCAGTACTTC. This sequence encodes CASSGVGTYEQYF.

The V gene is TRBV7-9, the J gene TRBJ1-4; D may be TRBD1 (6 bases). Per the germline V gene, CDR1 is SEHNR and CDR2 is FQNEAQ (reference sequence). Trimming took 5 bases from V and 5 from J, leaving 15 bases between them. The CDR3 is 15 residues long. In nucleotides, the CDR3 is TGTGCCAGCAGCCCTTACAGGGCTCCAAATGAAAAACTGTTTTTT. This encodes CASSPYRAPNEKLFF.

The V gene is TRBV29-1, the J gene TRBJ2-3; TRBD2 agrees at 10 bases. With V trimmed by 7 bases and J by 3 bases, 7 bases remained unmatched. Germline CDR1 and CDR2: SQVTM and ANQGSEA. The CDR3 length is 14 residues. In DNA form, the CDR3 reads TGCAGCGAGCAAGCGGGAGGGCCTACAGATACGCAGTATTTT. Residues: CSEQAGGPTDTQYF.

The rearrangement joins TRBV9 to TRBJ2-7; 10 bases align to TRBD1. Germline V gene data show CDR1 as SGDLS and CDR2 as YYNGEE. V shed 0 bases and J 0 bases; nucleotides not matched to a gene: 6. CDR3 length: 17 amino acids. CDR3 in amino acids: CASSVEGWTGGSYEQYF. CDR3 nucleotide sequence: TGTGCCAGCAGCGTAGAGGGATGGACAGGGGGCTCCTACGAGCAGTACTTC.

V usage is TRBV7-6 and J usage is TRBJ2-7, with 9 nucleotides matching TRBD2. The CDR3 is made up of 15 amino acids. Germline CDR1 reads SGHVS; CDR2 reads FNYEAQ. Germline trimming cut 5 bases from V and 3 bases from J; bases unmatched to any gene: 8. This CDR3 reads CASSHVAGAFYEQYF. The CDR3 region has the DNA TGTGCCAGCAGCCACGTAGCGGGAGCATTCTACGAGCAGTACTTC.

As for this clone: Its ends do not fully match the called genes, so a read error is possible. The chain carries TRBV7-9 and TRBJ2-7; 8 nucleotides match TRBD2. The CDR3 has 14 amino acids. The germline gives CDR1 SEHNR, CDR2 FQNEAQ (reference sequence). CDR3 loop: CSSTAAGESYEQYF. Written as DNA, the CDR3 is TGTTCCAGCACCGCAGCGGGGGAGTCCTACGAGCAGTACTTC. Complete variable domain (other parts from reference TRBV7-9 and TRBJ2-7): DTGVSQNPRHKITKRGQNVTFRCDPISEHNRLYWYRQTLGQGPEFLTYFQNEAQLEKSRLLSDRFSAERPKGSFSTLEIQRTEQGDSAMYLCSSTAAGESYEQYFGPGTRLTVT.

This rearrangement joins TRBV5-7 to TRBJ2-7; TRBD1 is a possible D gene (6 bases). TRBV5-7 carries the ORF label, with uncertain function. V was shortened by 2 bases and J by 3 bases, with 6 bases between the two germline ends. The CDR3 extends over 12 amino acids. CDR3 sequence: CASSLGGYEQYF. CDR3 coding DNA: TGTGCCAGCAGCTTAGGGGGCTACGAGCAGTACTTC.

The V gene is TRBV4-3, the J gene TRBJ2-5, with D possibly matching TRBD1 (6 bases). This CDR3 region has 17 residues. Trimming stripped 0 bases from V and 4 bases from J, with 18 bases between. CDR1 and CDR2 (germline): LGHNA, YSLEER. The DNA for the CDR3 is TGCGCCAGCAGCCAAGATTTCTTAGGGGACATAGGAGAGACCCAGTACTTC. The encoded protein is CASSQDFLGDIGETQYF.

The chain employs TRBV7-9 and TRBJ2-5, with 7 nucleotides matching TRBD2. The CDR3 consists of 17 residues. The V gene's germline CDR1 is SEHNR and CDR2 FQNEAQ (reference sequence). With 5 bases clipped from V and 2 bases from J, the junction kept 14 bases outside the gene matches. This CDR3 reads CASSPRPLAAPQETQYF. The CDR3 DNA reads TGTGCCAGCAGCCCACGGCCCCTAGCGGCTCCGCAAGAGACCCAGTACTTC.

The count of this clone is one. This chain joins TRBV11-2 and TRBJ1-1; D call uncertain. Germline V gene sequence: CDR1 SGHAT, CDR2 FQNNGV. The CDR3 is made up of 14 amino acids. Trimming took 0 bases from V and 5 from J, leaving 10 bases between them. The CDR3 nucleotides read TGTGCCAGCAGCTTAGATGGCACCAGTACTGAAGCTTTCTTT. It codes for CASSLDGTSTEAFF.

This chain uses TRBV18 with TRBJ1-3; no clear D. Germline V gene lookup returns CDR1 KGHSH and CDR2 LQKENI. The CDR3 loop spans 15 amino acids. Trimming removed 3 bases at V and 1 base at J, with 10 bases between. The CDR3 here is CASSPEFRSGNTIYF. In DNA form, the CDR3 reads TGTGCCAGCTCACCGGAATTCAGGTCTGGAAACACCATATATTTT. Full variable domain (missing parts from reference TRBV18 and TRBJ1-3): NAGVMQNPRHLVRRRGQEARLRCSPMKGHSHVYWYRQLPEEGLKFMVYLQKENIIDESGMPKERFSAEFPKEGPSILRIQQVVRGDSAAYFCASSPEFRSGNTIYFGEGSWLTVV.

The gene calls are TRBV5-4 and TRBJ1-1; D ambiguous. From germline, CDR1 is SGHNT and CDR2 YYREEE (reference sequence). The CDR3 loop spans 14 amino acids. Between the trimmed V and J ends, which lost 0 bases and 6 bases, there was a span of 12 bases. CDR3 residues: CASSLGVSSPEAFF. The CDR3 nucleotides read TGTGCCAGCAGCTTGGGCGTTTCGTCCCCTGAAGCTTTCTTT. The full variable domain, in which reference TRBV5-4 and TRBJ1-1 provide the parts outside the CDR3, is ETGVTQSPTHLIKTRGQQVTLRCSSQSGHNTVSWYQQALGQGPQFIFQYYREEENGRGNFPPRFSGLQFPNYSSELNVNALELDDSALYLCASSLGVSSPEAFFGQGTRLTVV.

V gene TRBV25-1 combines with J gene TRBJ2-1; D may be TRBD1 (5 bases). Germline CDR1 is MGHDK and CDR2 is SYGVNS. The CDR3 is made up of 18 amino acids. V was pared by 2 bases and J by 0 bases, with 17 bases between. CDR3 region: CASSEPPRTKDSYNEQFF. CDR3 DNA sequence: TGTGCCAGCAGTGAACCTCCAAGGACAAAAGACTCCTACAATGAGCAGTTCTTC.

This clone was found a few times. The chain is built from TRBV6-1 and TRBJ1-1; D gene ambiguous. Germline loops: CDR1 MNHNS, CDR2 SASEGT. V lost 2 bases and J lost 5, with 6 bases in between. CDR3 size: 12 residues. CDR3 sequence: CASSERSTEAFF. CDR3 in DNA: TGTGCCAGCAGTGAAAGGAGTACTGAAGCTTTCTTT.